Listed here are 4 T cell receptor beta chains from one sample, sequenced in a study of T-cell memory formation after mild COVID-19. TCRdb redid the calling of the 5' RACE reads with MiXCR, one entry per CDR3 protein. The data show some 340,000 distinct CDR3 sequences, 10% to 15% seen once. The sequenced sample consisted of PBMCs or a T cell subset sorted from them (not recorded which). The receptors were sampled from a man between 18 and 35 years old who had mild COVID-19 (a few samples of this study predate the infection). Cell type and time point are not known.

This clonotype appeared a few times. V gene TRBV18 combines with J gene TRBJ1-4, with D possibly being TRBD1 (5 bases). V dropped 3 bases and J dropped 7 bases, with 6 bases sitting between them. CDR3 length: 12 residues. CDR1 is KGHSH, CDR2 LQKENI, per germline. CDR3 residues: CASSPDSEKLFF. The CDR3 bases are TGTGCCAGCTCACCCGACAGTGAAAAACTGTTTTTT.

The DNA for the CDR3 is TGTGCCAGCAGCTTAATTGTATCGGGGTGGGCCACTGAAGCTTTCTTT. It codes for CASSLIVSGWATEAFF. The chain carries TRBV7-9 and TRBJ1-1, with D hard to call. V was shortened by 2 bases and J by 4 bases, with 17 bases between the two germline ends. Looked up from germline, CDR1 is SEHNR and CDR2 is FQNEAQ (reference sequence). CDR3 length equals 16 residues. Filled out from reference TRBV7-9 and TRBJ1-1, the complete variable domain reads DTGVSQNPRHKITKRGQNVTFRCDPISEHNRLYWYRQTLGQGPEFLTYFQNEAQLEKSRLLSDRFSAERPKGSFSTLEIQRTEQGDSAMYLCASSLIVSGWATEAFFGQGTRLTVV.

This clonotype was counted only a few times. The rearrangement joins TRBV7-9 to TRBJ2-5; D unclear. Germline lookup yields CDR1 SEHNR and CDR2 FQNEAQ (reference sequence). The CDR3 is 12 amino acids. V shed 7 bases and J shed 5 bases, with 11 bases lying between them. CDR3 nucleotide sequence: TGTGCCAGCACCCAATTTGGGGAGACCCAGTACTTC. Residues: CASTQFGETQYF.

The chain combines TRBV29-1 with TRBJ2-3, with TRBD2 as a possible D gene (6 bases). V was shortened by 4 bases and J by 1 base, with 15 bases between the two germline ends. The CDR3 loop spans 15 amino acids. In germline, CDR1 is SQVTM, CDR2 ANQGSEA. CDR3 sequence: CSVADRRGGTDTQYF. CDR3 sequence (DNA): TGCAGCGTTGCGGACCGGCGGGGAGGCACAGATACGCAGTATTTT.